This T cell receptor beta chain was profiled in a study of T cells after yellow fever vaccination. Study results and caveats: The appearance of a small share of clonotypes in both CD4 and CD8 compartments was observed. Most primary-vaccination clones recurred post-booster (around 95% CD4, 88% CD8).

CDR1 is DFQATT, CDR2 SNEGSKA, per germline (reference sequence). This CDR3 is 14 amino acids long. The junction had 5 bases not matched to a gene; V was cut back by 1 base and J by 6 bases. UMIs were added to TCR cDNA along with a universal primer site when it was made by 5'RACE template switching. TCRdb re-called the 5' RACE reads with MiXCR, one entry per CDR3 protein. The sample lists under 600,000 distinct CDR3 sequences, approximately 12% occurring once. This clonotype showed up just a few times. What it recognizes is unknown. The sequences come from PBMCs, collected on the day of the yellow fever booster vaccination. This receptor was identified in a man younger than 45 who received the YFV17D yellow fever vaccine. The chain joins TRBV20-1 to TRBJ2-3, with 9 bases matching TRBD1. The CDR3 bases are TGCAGTGCTAGAGGGGACAGGGTTTGGGATACGCAGTATTTT. Protein: CSARGDRVWDTQYF.